This TCR beta chain comes out of a study of identical twins. One entry per CDR3 protein results from TCRdb running MiXCR on the 5' RACE reads. The sample has 500,000 or so distinct CDR3 sequences; 13% to 15% are singletons. Germline assignment: CDR1 LNHNV and CDR2 YYDKDF (reference sequence). This CDR3 comprises 15 residues. Trimming left V 0 bases short and J 2 bases short, with 11 bases between. Only healthy Caucasians were enrolled as donors. In addition, the sample was reused for a study of yellow fever vaccine responses in identical twins. That report notes: Convergence reportedly seemed to mark part of the twins' vaccine T cell response, with personalization marking the rest.

The TCR originated in a woman between 18 and 30 years old in good health. Sequencing used CD4+ T cells sorted from blood. The chain combines TRBV15 with TRBJ2-7, with D tentatively TRBD2 (5 bases). This chain's CDR3 is CATSRDPGLTYEQYF. DNA for the CDR3: TGTGCCACCAGCAGAGATCCAGGACTGACCTACGAGCAGTACTTC.